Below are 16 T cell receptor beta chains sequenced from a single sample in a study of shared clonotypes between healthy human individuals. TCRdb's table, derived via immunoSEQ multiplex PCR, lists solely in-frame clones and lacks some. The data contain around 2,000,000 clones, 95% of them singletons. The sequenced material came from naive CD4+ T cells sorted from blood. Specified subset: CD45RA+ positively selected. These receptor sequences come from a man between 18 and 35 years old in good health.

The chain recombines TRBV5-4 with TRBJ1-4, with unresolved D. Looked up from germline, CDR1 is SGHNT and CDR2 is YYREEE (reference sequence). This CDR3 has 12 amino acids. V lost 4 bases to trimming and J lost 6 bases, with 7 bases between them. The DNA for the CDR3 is TGTGCCAGCAGCGGGTTGGATGAAAAACTGTTTTTT. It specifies CASSGLDEKLFF.

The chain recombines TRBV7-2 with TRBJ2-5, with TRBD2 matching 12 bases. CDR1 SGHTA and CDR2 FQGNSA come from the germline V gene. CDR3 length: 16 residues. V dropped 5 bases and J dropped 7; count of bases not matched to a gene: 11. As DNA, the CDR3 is TGTGCCAGCAGCGCAGCTAGCGGGAGGGCCGAAGCGACCCAGTACTTC. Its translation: CASSAASGRAEATQYF.

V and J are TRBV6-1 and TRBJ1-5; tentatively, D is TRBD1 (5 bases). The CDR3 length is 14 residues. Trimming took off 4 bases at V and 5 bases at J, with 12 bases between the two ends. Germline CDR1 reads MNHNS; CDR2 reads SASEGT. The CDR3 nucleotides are TGTGCCAGCAGTGTAGACAGTCCAGATCAGCCCCAGCATTTT. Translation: CASSVDSPDQPQHF.

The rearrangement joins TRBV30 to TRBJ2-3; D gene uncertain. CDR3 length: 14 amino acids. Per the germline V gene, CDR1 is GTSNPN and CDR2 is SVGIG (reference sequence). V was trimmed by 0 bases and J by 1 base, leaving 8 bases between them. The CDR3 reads CAWSVSERTDTQYF. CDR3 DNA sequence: TGTGCCTGGAGTGTATCGGAACGCACAGATACGCAGTATTTT.

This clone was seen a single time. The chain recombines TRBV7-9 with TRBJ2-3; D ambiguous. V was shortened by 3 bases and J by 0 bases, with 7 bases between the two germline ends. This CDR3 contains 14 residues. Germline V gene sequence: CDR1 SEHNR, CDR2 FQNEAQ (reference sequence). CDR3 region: CASSLDVSTDTQYF. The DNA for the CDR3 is TGTGCCAGCAGCTTGGACGTCAGCACAGATACGCAGTATTTT.

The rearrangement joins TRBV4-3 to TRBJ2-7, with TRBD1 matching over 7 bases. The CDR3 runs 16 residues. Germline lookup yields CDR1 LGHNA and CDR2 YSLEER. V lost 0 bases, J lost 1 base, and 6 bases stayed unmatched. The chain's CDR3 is CASSQEATGRSYEQYF. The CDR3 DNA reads TGCGCCAGCAGCCAAGAGGCGACAGGGCGATCCTACGAGCAGTACTTC.

The CDR3 loop is CASSPSTGTSYNSPLHF. Written as DNA, the CDR3 is TGTGCCAGCAGCCCTTCGACAGGGACGTCCTATAATTCACCCCTCCACTTT. This sequence joins TRBV5-4 and TRBJ1-6, with 7 bases matching TRBD1. Germline lookup yields CDR1 SGHNT and CDR2 YYREEE (reference sequence). CDR3 size: 17 residues. V lost 4 bases, J lost 1 base, and 8 bases stayed unmatched. Filled out from reference TRBV5-4 and TRBJ1-6, the complete variable domain reads ETGVTQSPTHLIKTRGQQVTLRCSSQSGHNTVSWYQQALGQGPQFIFQYYREEENGRGNFPPRFSGLQFPNYSSELNVNALELDDSALYLCASSPSTGTSYNSPLHFGNGTRLTVT.

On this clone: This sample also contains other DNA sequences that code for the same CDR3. The CDR3 sequence is CASSPLTGSYEQYF. The CDR3 DNA follows: TGTGCCAGCTCACCACTGACAGGCTCCTACGAGCAGTACTTC. The rearrangement uses TRBV18 and TRBJ2-7; a possible D gene is TRBD1 (6 bases). The germline CDR1 and CDR2 sequences are KGHSH and LQKENI. This CDR3 has 14 amino acids. With 1 base removed from V and 0 bases from J, the gap between germline ends came to 7 bases.

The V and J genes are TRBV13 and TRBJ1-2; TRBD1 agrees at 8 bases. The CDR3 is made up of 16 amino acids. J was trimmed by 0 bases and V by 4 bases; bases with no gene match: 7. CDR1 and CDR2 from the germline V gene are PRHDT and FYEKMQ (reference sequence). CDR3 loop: CASSWPSTGANYGYTF. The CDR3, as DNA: TGTGCCAGCAGCTGGCCCTCGACAGGGGCTAACTATGGCTACACCTTC.

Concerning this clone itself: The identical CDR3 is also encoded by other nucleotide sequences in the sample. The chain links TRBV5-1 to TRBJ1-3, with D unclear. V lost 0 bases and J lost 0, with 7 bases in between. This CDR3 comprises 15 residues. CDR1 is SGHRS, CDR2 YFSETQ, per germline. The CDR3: CASSLGPNSGNTIYF. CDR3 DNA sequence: TGCGCCAGCAGCTTGGGACCGAACTCTGGAAACACCATATATTTT.

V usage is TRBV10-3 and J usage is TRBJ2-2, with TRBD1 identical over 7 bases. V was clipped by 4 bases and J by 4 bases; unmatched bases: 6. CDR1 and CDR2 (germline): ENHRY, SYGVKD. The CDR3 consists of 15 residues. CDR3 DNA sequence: TGTGCCATCAGTGGCACTGGGACAGTCACCGGGGAGCTGTTTTTT. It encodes CAISGTGTVTGELFF.

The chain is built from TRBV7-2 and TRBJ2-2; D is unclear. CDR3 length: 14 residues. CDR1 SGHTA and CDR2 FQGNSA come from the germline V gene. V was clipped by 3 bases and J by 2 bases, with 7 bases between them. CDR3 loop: CASSLYYNTGELFF. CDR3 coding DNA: TGTGCCAGCAGCTTGTACTATAACACCGGGGAGCTGTTTTTT.

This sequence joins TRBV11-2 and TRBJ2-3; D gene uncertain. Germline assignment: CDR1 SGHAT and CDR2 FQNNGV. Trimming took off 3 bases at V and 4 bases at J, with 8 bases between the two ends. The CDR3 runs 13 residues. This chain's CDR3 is CASSFLFSDTQYF. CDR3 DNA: TGTGCCAGCAGCTTCTTATTTTCAGATACGCAGTATTTT.

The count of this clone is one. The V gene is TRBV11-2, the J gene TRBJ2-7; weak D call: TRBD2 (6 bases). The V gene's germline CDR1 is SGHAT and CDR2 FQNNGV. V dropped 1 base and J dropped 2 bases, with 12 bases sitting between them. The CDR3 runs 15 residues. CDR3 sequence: CASSLGGVTPYEQYF. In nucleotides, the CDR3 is TGTGCCAGCAGCTTAGGGGGGGTCACTCCCTACGAGCAGTACTTC.

The CDR3 region has the DNA TGTGCCAGCAGCTACCCAGCTAGCGGGAGGGCAGATACGCAGTATTTT. Amino acid sequence: CASSYPASGRADTQYF. The chain joins TRBV5-4 to TRBJ2-3; 12 nucleotides match TRBD2. Per the germline V gene, CDR1 is SGHNT and CDR2 is YYREEE (reference sequence). Trimming took 3 bases from V and 4 from J; bases not matched to a gene: 6. The CDR3 is 16 amino acids.

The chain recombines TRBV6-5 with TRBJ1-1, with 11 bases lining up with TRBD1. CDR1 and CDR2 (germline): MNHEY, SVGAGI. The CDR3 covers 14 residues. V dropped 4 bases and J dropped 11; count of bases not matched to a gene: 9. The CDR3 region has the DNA TGTGCCAGCAGTTTCCGTGGACAGGGGGCGCCGGCTTTCTTT. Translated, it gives CASSFRGQGAPAFF.